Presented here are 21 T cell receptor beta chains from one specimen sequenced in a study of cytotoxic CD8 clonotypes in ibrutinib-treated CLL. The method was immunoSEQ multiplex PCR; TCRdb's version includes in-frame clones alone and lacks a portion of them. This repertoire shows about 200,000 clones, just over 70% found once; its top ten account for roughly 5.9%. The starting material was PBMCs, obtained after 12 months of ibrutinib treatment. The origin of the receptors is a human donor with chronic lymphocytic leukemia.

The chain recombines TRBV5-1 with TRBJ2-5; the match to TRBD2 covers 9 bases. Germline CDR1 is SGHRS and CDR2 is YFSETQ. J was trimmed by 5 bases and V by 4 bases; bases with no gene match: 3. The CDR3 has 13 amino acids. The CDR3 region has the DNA TGCGCCAGCAGCGGGACTAGCTGGGAGACCCAGTACTTC. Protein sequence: CASSGTSWETQYF. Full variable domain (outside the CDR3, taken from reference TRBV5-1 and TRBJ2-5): KAGVTQTPRYLIKTRGQQVTLSCSPISGHRSVSWYQQTPGQGLQFLFEYFSETQRNKGNFPGRFSGRQFSNSRSEMNVSTLELGDSALYLCASSGTSWETQYFGPGTRLLVL.

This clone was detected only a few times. CDR3 amino acids: CASSLAGAGRNQPQHF. In DNA, the CDR3 is TGTGCCAGCAGCTTAGCGGGGGCCGGTCGCAATCAGCCCCAGCATTTT. The chain uses TRBV7-9 and TRBJ1-5; possible D gene TRBD1, 6 bases. CDR1 and CDR2 (germline): SEHNR, FQNEAQ (reference sequence). The CDR3 is made up of 16 amino acids. Between the trimmed V and J ends, which lost 0 bases and 2 bases, there was a span of 11 bases.

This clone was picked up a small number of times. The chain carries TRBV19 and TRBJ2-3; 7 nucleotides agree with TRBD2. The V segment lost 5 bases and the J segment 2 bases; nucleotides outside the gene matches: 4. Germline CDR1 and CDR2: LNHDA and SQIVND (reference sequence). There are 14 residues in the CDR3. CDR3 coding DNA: TGTGCCAGTAGTCAAGCGGGGTTCACAGATACGCAGTATTTT. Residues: CASSQAGFTDTQYF.

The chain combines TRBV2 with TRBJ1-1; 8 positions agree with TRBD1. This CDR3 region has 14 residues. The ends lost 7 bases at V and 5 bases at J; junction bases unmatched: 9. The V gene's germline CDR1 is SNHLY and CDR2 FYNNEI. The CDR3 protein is CASMRGQGATEAFF. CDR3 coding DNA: TGTGCCAGCATGAGAGGGCAGGGGGCGACTGAAGCTTTCTTT.

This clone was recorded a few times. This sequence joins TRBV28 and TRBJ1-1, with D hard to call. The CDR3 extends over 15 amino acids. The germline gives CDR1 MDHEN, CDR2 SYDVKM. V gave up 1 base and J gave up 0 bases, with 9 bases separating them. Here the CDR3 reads CASSLSASLNTEAFF. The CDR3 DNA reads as TGTGCCAGCAGTTTATCAGCCTCATTGAACACTGAAGCTTTCTTT.

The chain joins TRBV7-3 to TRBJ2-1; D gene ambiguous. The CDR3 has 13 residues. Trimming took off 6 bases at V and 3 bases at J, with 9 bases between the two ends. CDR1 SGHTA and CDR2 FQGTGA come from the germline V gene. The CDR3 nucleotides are TGTGCCAGCAGTCTCCTAGGCTACAATGAGCAGTTCTTC. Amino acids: CASSLLGYNEQFF.

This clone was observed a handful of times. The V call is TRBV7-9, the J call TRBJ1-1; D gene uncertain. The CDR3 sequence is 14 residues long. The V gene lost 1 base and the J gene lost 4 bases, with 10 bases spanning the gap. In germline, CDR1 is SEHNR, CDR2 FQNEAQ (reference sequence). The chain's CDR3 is CASSLVAGPTEAFF. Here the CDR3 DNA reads TGTGCCAGCAGCTTAGTGGCTGGGCCCACTGAAGCTTTCTTT.

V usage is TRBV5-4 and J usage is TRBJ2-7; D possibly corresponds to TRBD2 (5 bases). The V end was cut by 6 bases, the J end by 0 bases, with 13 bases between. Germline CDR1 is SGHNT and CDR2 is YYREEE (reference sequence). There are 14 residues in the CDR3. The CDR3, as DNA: TGTGCCAGCAACCCTGGGAGCGACTCCTACGAGCAGTACTTC. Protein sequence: CASNPGSDSYEQYF.

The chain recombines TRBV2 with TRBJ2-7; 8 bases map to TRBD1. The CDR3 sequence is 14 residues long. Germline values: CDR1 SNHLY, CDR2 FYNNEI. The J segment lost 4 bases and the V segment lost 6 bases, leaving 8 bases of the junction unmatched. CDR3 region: CASSRDRNRYEQYF. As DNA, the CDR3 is TGTGCCAGCAGCCGGGACAGGAACAGGTACGAGCAGTACTTC.

The CDR3 loop is CASSPKLRRTTDTQYF. The CDR3 DNA sequence: TGTGCCAGCAGCCCTAAGCTTCGGCGGACCACAGATACGCAGTATTTT. This sequence joins TRBV5-8 and TRBJ2-3, with D hard to call. Germline V gives CDR1 SGHTS, CDR2 YDEGEE. Trimming shortened V by 4 bases and J by 2 bases, and 17 bases separated the two germline ends. The CDR3 consists of 16 residues.

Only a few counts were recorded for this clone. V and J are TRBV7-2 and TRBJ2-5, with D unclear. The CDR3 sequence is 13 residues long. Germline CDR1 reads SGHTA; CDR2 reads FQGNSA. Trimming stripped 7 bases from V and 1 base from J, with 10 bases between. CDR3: CASTPWGQETQYF. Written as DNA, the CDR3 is TGTGCCAGCACCCCTTGGGGCCAAGAGACCCAGTACTTC.

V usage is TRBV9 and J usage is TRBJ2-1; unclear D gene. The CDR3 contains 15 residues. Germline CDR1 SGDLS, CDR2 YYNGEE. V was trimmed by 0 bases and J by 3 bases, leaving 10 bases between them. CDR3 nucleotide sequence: TGTGCCAGCAGCGTAGCGGGTGGCGGCTACAATGAGCAGTTCTTC. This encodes CASSVAGGGYNEQFF. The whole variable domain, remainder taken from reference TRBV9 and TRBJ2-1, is DSGVTQTPKHLITATGQRVTLRCSPRSGDLSVYWYQQSLDQGLQFLIQYYNGEERAKGNILERFSAQQFPDLHSELNLSSLELGDSALYFCASSVAGGGYNEQFFGPGTRLTVL.

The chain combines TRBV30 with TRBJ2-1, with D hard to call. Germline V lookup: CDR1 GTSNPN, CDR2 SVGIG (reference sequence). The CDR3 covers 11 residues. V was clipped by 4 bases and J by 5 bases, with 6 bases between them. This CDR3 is CAWTTHNEQFF. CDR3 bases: TGTGCCTGGACCACTCACAATGAGCAGTTCTTC.

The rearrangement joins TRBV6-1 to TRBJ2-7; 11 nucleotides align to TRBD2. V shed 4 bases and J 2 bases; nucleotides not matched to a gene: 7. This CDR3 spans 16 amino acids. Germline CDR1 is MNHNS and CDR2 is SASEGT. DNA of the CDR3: TGTGCCAGCAGTGTCTCTGGGGGACTAGCGGCCTACGAGCAGTACTTC. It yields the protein CASSVSGGLAAYEQYF.

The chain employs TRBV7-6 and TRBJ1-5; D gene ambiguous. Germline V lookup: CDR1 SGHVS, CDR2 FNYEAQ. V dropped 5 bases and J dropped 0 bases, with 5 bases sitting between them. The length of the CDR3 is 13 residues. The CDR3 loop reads CASSPNSNQPQHF. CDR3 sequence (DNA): TGTGCCAGCAGCCCCAATAGCAATCAGCCCCAGCATTTT. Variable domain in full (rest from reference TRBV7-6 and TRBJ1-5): GAGVSQSPRYKVTKRGQDVALRCDPISGHVSLYWYRQALGQGPEFLTYFNYEAQQDKSGLPNDRFSAERPEGSISTLTIQRTEQRDSAMYRCASSPNSNQPQHFGDGTRLSIL.

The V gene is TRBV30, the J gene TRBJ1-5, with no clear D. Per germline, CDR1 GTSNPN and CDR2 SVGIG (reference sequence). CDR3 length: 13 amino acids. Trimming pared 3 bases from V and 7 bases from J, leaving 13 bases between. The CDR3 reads CAWRALKNQPQHF. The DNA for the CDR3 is TGTGCCTGGAGAGCCCTCAAGAACCAGCCCCAGCATTTT.

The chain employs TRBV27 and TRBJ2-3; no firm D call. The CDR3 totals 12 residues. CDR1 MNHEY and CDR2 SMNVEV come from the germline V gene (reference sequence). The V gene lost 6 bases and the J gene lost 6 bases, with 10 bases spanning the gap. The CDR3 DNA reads TGTGCCAGCAGCAAAAGGCCTGATACGCAGTATTTT. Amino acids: CASSKRPDTQYF.

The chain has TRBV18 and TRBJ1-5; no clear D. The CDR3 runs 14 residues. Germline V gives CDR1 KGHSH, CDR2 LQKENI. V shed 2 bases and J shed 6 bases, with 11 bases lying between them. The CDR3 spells CASSPWGAGQPQHF. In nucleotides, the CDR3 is TGTGCCAGCTCACCATGGGGTGCGGGTCAGCCCCAGCATTTT.

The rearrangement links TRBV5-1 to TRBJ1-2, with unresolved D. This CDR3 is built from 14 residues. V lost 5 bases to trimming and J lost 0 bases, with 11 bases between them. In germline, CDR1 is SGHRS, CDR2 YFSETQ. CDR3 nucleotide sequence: TGCGCCAGCAGTTCGACATTAGCTAACTATGGCTACACCTTC. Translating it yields CASSSTLANYGYTF.

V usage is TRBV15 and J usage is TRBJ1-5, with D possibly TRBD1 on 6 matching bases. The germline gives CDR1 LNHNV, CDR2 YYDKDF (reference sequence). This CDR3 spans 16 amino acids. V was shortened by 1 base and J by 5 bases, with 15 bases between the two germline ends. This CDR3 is CATSRGRRGGDQPQHF. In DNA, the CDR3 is TGTGCCACCAGCAGAGGGCGCAGGGGAGGGGATCAGCCCCAGCATTTT.

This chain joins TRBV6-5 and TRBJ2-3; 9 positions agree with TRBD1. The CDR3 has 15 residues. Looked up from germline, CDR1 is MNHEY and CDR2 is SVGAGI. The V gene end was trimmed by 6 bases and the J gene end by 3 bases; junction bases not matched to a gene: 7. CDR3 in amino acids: CASRAQGARTDTQYF. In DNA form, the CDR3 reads TGTGCCAGCAGAGCACAGGGGGCGCGGACAGATACGCAGTATTTT.